This T cell receptor beta chain was recovered during a study of shared clonotypes between healthy human individuals. Per the germline V gene, CDR1 is MNHEY and CDR2 is SMNVEV (reference sequence). The germline V and J ends were trimmed by 5 bases and 8 bases, with 16 bases remaining between them. The CDR3 is 14 amino acids. The study ran the assay at deep level. Unsorted PBMC DNA underwent sequencing on ten immunoSEQ deep assay plates. This table comes from immunoSEQ multiplex PCR, and its TCRdb copy is limited to in-frame clones, with some not included. The sample lists 450,000 to 500,000 clones; 70% to 80% were seen once.

The J gene is TRBJ2-1, the V gene TRBV27, with D hard to call. The sequenced sample was PBMCs. This TCR was sampled from a middle-aged woman in good health. Some clones in this sample may be carry-over from other donors' samples. The CDR3 nucleotides read TGTGCCAGCAGTCAACCACCCCTAGGCGATGAGCAGTTCTTC. Its protein product is CASSQPPLGDEQFF.